The T cell receptor (beta chain) described here comes from a study of cytomegalovirus exposure and HLA in healthy donors. Overall study results and limits: Analysis performed later showed TCR beta chains linked to HLA being more clonally expanded than equally common others.

Sampled while nominally healthy, donors likely had unrecorded immune exposures. PCR used 60 Vbeta primers and 13 Jbeta primers. The protocol was immunoSEQ multiplex PCR, while the TCRdb copy is restricted to in-frame clones and leaves out a portion. Here the sample spans tens of thousands of clones, around four fifths being singletons. Only a few counts were recorded for this clone. The antigen is undetermined. Sequenced sample: PBMCs. This sequence was found in a male donor in good health and CMV-seropositive.

CDR3 in amino acids: CASAQVPYEQYF. CDR3 nucleotides: TGTGCCAGCGCCCAGGTCCCCTACGAGCAGTACTTC. The chain links TRBV6-5 to TRBJ2-7; D is unresolved. V shed 8 bases and J shed 2 bases, with 10 bases lying between them. Looked up from germline, CDR1 is MNHEY and CDR2 is SVGAGI. This CDR3 is built from 12 residues.